This T cell receptor (beta chain) was identified during a study of vaccination and CD4 T cells after COVID-19. As for the study in general: Samples taken post-COVID came a median about 98 days after diagnosis, ranging from 35 to 161. Cultures designated as controls were supplied with a CEFX pool, an HIV-1 Nef pool, or no peptide.

Sequencing of the DNA from cultured CD4+ T cells was carried out with the Oncomine TCR Beta short-read assay. Via MiXCR, TCRdb re-called the PCR reads, giving one row per CDR3 protein. This table has about 9,700 distinct CDR3 sequences, 60% to 75% appearing once. The CDR3 runs 15 residues. V was cut by 4 bases and J by 4 bases, with 14 bases left in between. CDR1 is SGHAT, CDR2 FQNNGV, per germline. Indicated treatment: approximately nine-day PBMC culture with coronavirus spike peptide pools or control peptides (ViraFEST assay). Cultures of PBMCs, over 1.5 million per well, were set up with about 10 IU/ml IL-2 and 10 ug/ml peptide pools. On this clonotype itself: Its target is not known.

Sequenced: CD4+ T cells from blood, cultured in vitro. The gene calls are TRBV11-2 and TRBJ1-3; tentatively, D is TRBD1 (6 bases). This clonotype originated in a human donor who had recovered from COVID-19. In DNA form, the CDR3 reads TGTGCCAGCAGCTCTTCAGGGGTAGGAGGAAACACCATATATTTT. Translated: CASSSSGVGGNTIYF.